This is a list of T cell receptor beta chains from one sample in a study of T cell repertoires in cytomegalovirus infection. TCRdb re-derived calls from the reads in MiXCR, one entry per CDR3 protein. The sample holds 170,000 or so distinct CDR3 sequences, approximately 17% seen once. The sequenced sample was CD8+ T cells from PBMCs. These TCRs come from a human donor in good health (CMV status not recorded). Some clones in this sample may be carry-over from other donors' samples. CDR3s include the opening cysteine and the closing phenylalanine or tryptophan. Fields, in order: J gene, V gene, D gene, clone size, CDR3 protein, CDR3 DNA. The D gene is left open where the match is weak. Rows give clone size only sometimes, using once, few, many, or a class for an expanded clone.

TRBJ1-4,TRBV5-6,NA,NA,CASSLSSTENEKLFF,TGTGCCAGCAGCTTGTCCTCGACGGAGAATGAAAAACTGTTTTTT
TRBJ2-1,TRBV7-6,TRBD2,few,CASSLTAGGNNEQFF,TGTGCCAGCAGCTTAACAGCGGGGGGGAACAATGAGCAGTTCTTC
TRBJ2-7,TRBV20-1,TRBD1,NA,CSASDTGAEGEQYF,TGCAGTGCTAGCGATACAGGGGCCGAAGGCGAGCAGTACTTC
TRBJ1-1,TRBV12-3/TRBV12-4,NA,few,CASSNRVGAFF,TGTGCCAGCAGTAACAGGGTAGGAGCTTTCTTT
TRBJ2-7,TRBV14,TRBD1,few,CASSQEIGQGFTYEQYF,TGTGCCAGCAGCCAAGAGATCGGACAGGGCTTTACCTACGAGCAGTACTTC
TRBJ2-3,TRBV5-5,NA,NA,CASSLDLVGSADTQYF,TGTGCCAGCAGCTTGGATCTAGTAGGGTCGGCAGATACGCAGTATTTT
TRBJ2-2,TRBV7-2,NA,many,CASSLWDRVTGELFF,TGTGCCAGCAGCTTATGGGATAGGGTCACCGGGGAGCTGTTTTTT
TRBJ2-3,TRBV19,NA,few,CASSIGAESTDTQYF,TGTGCCAGTAGTATAGGAGCGGAAAGCACAGATACGCAGTATTTT
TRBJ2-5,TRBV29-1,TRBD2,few,CSVGSGGEETQYF,TGCAGCGTTGGTAGCGGGGGGGAAGAGACCCAGTACTTC
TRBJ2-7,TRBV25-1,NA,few,CASSEPGDEQYF,TGTGCCAGCAGTGAACCCGGGGACGAGCAGTACTTC
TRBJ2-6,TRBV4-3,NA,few,CASSQDLNRVPGANVLTF,TGCGCCAGCAGCCAAGATTTAAACAGGGTGCCCGGGGCCAACGTCCTGACTTTC
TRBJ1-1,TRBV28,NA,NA,CASSLDGGGFMNTEAFF,TGTGCCAGCAGTTTAGACGGGGGCGGTTTCATGAACACTGAAGCTTTCTTT
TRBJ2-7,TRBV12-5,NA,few,CASGHSYAYEQYF,TGTGCTAGTGGCCACTCCTACGCCTACGAGCAGTACTTC
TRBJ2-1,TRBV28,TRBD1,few,CASSFGSGTGSQYEQFF,TGTGCCAGCAGTTTTGGGTCCGGGACAGGGTCACAATATGAGCAGTTCTTC
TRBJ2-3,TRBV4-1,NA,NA,CASSQARDTQYF,TGCGCCAGCAGCCAAGCACGGGATACGCAGTATTTT
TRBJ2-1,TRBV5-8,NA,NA,CASSLDHPSRDEQFF,TGTGCCAGCAGCTTAGACCATCCCAGCCGCGATGAGCAGTTCTTC
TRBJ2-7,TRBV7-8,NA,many,CASSRDTGIRNYEQYF,TGTGCCAGCAGCCGGGACACGGGAATTAGGAACTACGAGCAGTACTTC
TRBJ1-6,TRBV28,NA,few,CASSPGVHRDNSPLHF,TGTGCCAGCAGCCCAGGAGTCCATCGGGACAATTCACCCCTCCACTTT
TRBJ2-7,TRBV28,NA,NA,CASKTRGYYKQYF,TGTGCCAGCAAAACAAGGGGCTATTACAAGCAGTACTTC
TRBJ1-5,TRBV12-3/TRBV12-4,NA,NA,CASSFSPGGSNQPQHF,TGTGCCAGCAGTTTCAGTCCCGGAGGTAGCAATCAGCCCCAGCATTTT
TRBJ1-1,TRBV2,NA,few,CASSDPLAFTEAFF,TGTGCCAGCAGTGATCCGCTAGCCTTCACTGAAGCTTTCTTT
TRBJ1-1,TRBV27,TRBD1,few,CASSLEGAVTEAFF,TGTGCCAGCAGTTTAGAGGGGGCGGTCACTGAAGCTTTCTTT
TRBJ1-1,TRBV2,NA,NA,CASSDAGNTEAFF,TGTGCCAGCAGTGACGCCGGGAACACTGAAGCTTTCTTT
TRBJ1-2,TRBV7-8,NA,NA,CASSFSLTGQPFNYGYTF,TGTGCCAGCAGCTTTAGCCTTACTGGACAGCCCTTTAACTATGGCTACACCTTC
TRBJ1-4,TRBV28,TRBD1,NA,CASSFPRTGGEKLFF,TGTGCCAGCAGTTTCCCAAGGACAGGGGGTGAAAAACTGTTTTTT
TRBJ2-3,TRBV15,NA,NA,CATSDVEGRALSTDTQYF,TGTGCCACCAGCGATGTAGAGGGAAGGGCCCTCAGCACAGATACGCAGTATTTT
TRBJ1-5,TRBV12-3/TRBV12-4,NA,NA,CASSLSLVDQPQHF,TGTGCCAGCAGTTTGAGTCTTGTGGATCAGCCCCAGCATTTT
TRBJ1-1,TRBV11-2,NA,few,CASSLASVEMNTEAFF,TGTGCCAGCAGCTTAGCTTCGGTGGAAATGAACACTGAAGCTTTCTTT
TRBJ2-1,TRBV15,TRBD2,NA,CATSSPFAGGDEQFF,TGTGCCACCAGCAGTCCATTTGCGGGGGGGGATGAGCAGTTCTTC
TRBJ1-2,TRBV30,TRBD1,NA,CAWSRGQGSFYGYTF,TGTGCCTGGAGCCGAGGACAGGGATCTTTCTATGGCTACACCTTC
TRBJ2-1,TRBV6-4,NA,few,CASSAEGGTYNEQFF,TGTGCCAGCAGTGCTGAGGGGGGCACTTACAATGAGCAGTTCTTC
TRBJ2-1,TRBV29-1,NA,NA,CSVESEDADGQFF,TGCAGCGTTGAAAGTGAGGACGCGGATGGGCAGTTCTTC
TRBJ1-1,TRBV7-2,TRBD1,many,CASRRDRGLNTEAFF,TGTGCCAGCAGGAGGGACAGGGGGCTGAACACTGAAGCTTTCTTT
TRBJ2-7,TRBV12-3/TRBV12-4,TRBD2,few,CASRDAGGSYEQYF,TGTGCCAGCAGGGACGCGGGGGGCTCCTACGAGCAGTACTTC
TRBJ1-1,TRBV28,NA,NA,CASSFRMNTEAFF,TGTGCCAGCAGTTTCAGGATGAACACTGAAGCTTTCTTT
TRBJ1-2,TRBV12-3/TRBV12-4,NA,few,CASSRYGYTF,TGTGCCAGCAGTCGTTATGGCTACACCTTC
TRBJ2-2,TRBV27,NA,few,CASSLGPYLTGELFF,TGTGCCAGCAGTCTTGGACCGTACCTCACCGGGGAGCTGTTTTTT
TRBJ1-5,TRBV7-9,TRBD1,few,CASSSGTGRDQPQHF,TGTGCCAGCAGCTCCGGGACAGGGCGAGACCAGCCCCAGCATTTT
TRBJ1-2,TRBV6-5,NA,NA,CASSYGGFYGYTF,TGTGCCAGCAGTTACGGGGGGTTTTATGGCTACACCTTC
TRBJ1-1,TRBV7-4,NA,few,CASSGQIMNTEAFF,TGTGCCAGCAGCGGACAGATCATGAACACTGAAGCTTTCTTT
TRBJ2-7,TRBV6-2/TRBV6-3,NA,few,CASSPGREQYF,TGTGCCAGCAGCCCCGGTAGGGAGCAGTACTTC
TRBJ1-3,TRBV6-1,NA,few,CASSEVERAGSGNTIYF,TGTGCCAGCAGTGAAGTCGAGAGGGCAGGGTCCGGAAACACCATATATTTT
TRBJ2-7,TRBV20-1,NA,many,CSARDLDGTSSYEQYF,TGCAGTGCTAGAGATCTGGACGGCACCTCCTCCTACGAGCAGTACTTC
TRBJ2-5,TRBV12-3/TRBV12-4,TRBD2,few,CASSNPAGGQETQYF,TGTGCCAGCAGTAACCCAGCGGGGGGGCAAGAGACCCAGTACTTC
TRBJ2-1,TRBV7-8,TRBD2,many,CASSTTSGGSNEQFF,TGTGCCAGCAGCACCACTAGCGGGGGGTCAAATGAGCAGTTCTTC
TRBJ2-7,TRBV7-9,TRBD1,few,CASSYTGTDGVQYF,TGTGCCAGCAGTTACACCGGGACAGATGGAGTGCAGTACTTC
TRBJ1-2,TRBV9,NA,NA,CASSGRVHYGYTF,TGTGCCAGCAGCGGCCGGGTTCACTATGGCTACACCTTC
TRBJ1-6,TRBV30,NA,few,CAWSYGGTDSPLHF,TGTGCCTGGAGTTATGGGGGGACGGATTCACCCCTCCACTTT
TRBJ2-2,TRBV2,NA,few,CASSEIMGTGELFF,TGTGCCAGCAGTGAAATCATGGGGACCGGGGAGCTGTTTTTT
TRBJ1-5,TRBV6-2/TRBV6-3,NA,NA,CASSYSYSYQPQHF,TGTGCCAGCAGTTACTCGTACAGCTATCAGCCCCAGCATTTT
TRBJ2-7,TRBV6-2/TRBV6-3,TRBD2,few,CASSLPARAGDSYEQYF,TGTGCCAGCAGCCTTCCCGCTAGAGCGGGGGATTCCTACGAGCAGTACTTC
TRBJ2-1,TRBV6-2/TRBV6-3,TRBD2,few,CASRPQLAGPYNEQFF,TGTGCCAGCAGGCCCCAACTAGCGGGGCCCTACAATGAGCAGTTCTTC